Below, one TCR beta chain is given with its context. These data come from a study of blood T cells in healthy people across ages. Each donor's blood draw was roughly 10 milliliters of peripheral blood. Extracted total RNA amounted to at least 5.5 micrograms for each sample. Using a J-beta primer mix together with a sample-barcoded 5' primer, a second PCR was run for about 6 to 12 cycles. Each sample provided no less than 2.5 million CDR3-containing paired-end reads. TCRdb re-analysed the 5' RACE reads in MiXCR, keeping a single row per CDR3 protein. This table has approximately 830,000 distinct CDR3 sequences, approximately 65% appearing once. CDR1 LGHDT and CDR2 YNNKEL come from the germline V gene (reference sequence). CDR3 size: 14 residues.

The V and J genes are TRBV3-1 and TRBJ2-5; possible D gene TRBD1, 7 bases. Judging by the DNA end, TRBJ2-7 fits better; the J call may be wrong. This sequence originates from a young man in good health. The source material was blood. The CDR3 reads CASSQDQGGREQYF. The CDR3 DNA is TGTGCCAGCAGCCAGGACCAGGGGGGTCGCGAGCAGTACTTC.